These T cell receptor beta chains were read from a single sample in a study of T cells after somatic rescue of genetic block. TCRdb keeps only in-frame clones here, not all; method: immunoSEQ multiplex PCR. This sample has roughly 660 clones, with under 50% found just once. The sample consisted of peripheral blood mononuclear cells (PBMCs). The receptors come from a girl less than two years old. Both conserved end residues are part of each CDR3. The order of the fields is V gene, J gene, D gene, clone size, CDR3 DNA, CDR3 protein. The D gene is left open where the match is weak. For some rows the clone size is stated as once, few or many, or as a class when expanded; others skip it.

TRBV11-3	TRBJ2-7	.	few	TGTGCCAGCAGCTTAGACAGATACGAGCAGTACTTC	CASSLDRYEQYF
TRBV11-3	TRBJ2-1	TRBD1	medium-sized	TGTGCCAGCAGCTTATTGGTAGGGGGCCGTGAGCAGTTCTTC	CASSLLVGGREQFF
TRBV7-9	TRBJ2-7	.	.	TGTGCCAGCAGCCACGGGAATCGATACGAGCAGTACTTC	CASSHGNRYEQYF
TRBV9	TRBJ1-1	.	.	TGTGCCAGCAGCCCGGGTCGAAGGGGCTTAGGCACTGAAGCTTTCTTT	CASSPGRRGLGTEAFF
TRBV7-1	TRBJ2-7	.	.	TGTGCCAGCAGCTTAAAGTGGGCCGGGATTGGCGAGCAGTACTTC	CASSLKWAGIGEQYF
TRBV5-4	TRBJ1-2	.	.	TGCGCCAGCAGCACCGGGGGGCTATATGGCTACACCTTC	CASSTGGLYGYTF
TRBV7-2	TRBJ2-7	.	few	TGTGCCAGCAGCTTACGGCGTGGGGTCTACGAGCAGTACTTC	CASSLRRGVYEQYF
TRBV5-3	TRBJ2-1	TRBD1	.	TGTGCCAGCAGCTTATTGGTAGGGGGCCGTGAGCAGTTCTTC	CASSLLVGGREQFF
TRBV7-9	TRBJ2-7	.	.	TGTGCCAGCAGCCCACAGACTCAAGTAATCTACGAGCAGTACTTC	CASSPQTQVIYEQYF
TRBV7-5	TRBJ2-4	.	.	TGTGCCAGCAGCTTCAGACAGGGGCGGAAAAACATTCAGTACTTC	CASSFRQGRKNIQYF
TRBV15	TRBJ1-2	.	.	TGTGCCACCAGCGATAAGCCATGTGGAAAGACCTATGGCTACACCTTC	CATSDKPCGKTYGYTF
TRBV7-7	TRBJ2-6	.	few	TGTGCCAGCAGCTGTCTTCGACAAAGTCGGGCCAACGTCCTGACTTTC	CASSCLRQSRANVLTF
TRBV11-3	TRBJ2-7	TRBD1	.	TGTGCCAGCAGCTTGGGACAGGGCCCCTACGAGCAGTACTTC	CASSLGQGPYEQYF
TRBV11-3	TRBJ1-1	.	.	TGTGCCAGCAGCTTCGGATCCATGAACACTGAAGCTTTCTTT	CASSFGSMNTEAFF
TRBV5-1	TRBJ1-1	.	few	TGCGCCAGCAGCTTGGCTGGGAGGAACACTGAAGCTTTCTTT	CASSLAGRNTEAFF
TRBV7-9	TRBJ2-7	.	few	TGTGCCAGCACCCCTGGACTGGAGCAGTACTTC	CASTPGLEQYF
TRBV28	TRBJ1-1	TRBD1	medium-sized	TGTGCCAGCAGTTCAGGGGGCCGAACTGAAGCTTTCTTT	CASSSGGRTEAFF
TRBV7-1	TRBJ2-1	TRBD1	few	TGTGCCAGCAGCTTATTGGTAGGGGGCCGTGAGCAGTTCTTC	CASSLLVGGREQFF
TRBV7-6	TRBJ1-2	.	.	TGTGCCAGCAGCCAAGCCAGTGATCGAAAGACCTATGGCTACACCTTC	CASSQASDRKTYGYTF
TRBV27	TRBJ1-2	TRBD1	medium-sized	TGTGCCAGCAGTACCCGGACAGGGTTGAAAGCTAACTATGGCTACACCTTC	CASSTRTGLKANYGYTF
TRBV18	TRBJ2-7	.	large	TGTGCCAGCTTCCGAACGATGGGGGCCTACGAGCAGTACTTC	CASFRTMGAYEQYF
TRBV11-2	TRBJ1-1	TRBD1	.	TGTGCCAGCGGGAAAGGGACAGCTGAAGCTTTCTTT	CASGKGTAEAFF
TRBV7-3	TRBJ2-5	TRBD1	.	TGTGCCAGCAGCTTATTGGTAGGGGGCCGTGACCAAGAGACCCAGTACTTC	CASSLLVGGRDQETQYF
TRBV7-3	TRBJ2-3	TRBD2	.	TGTGCCAGCAGCTGGACTAGCGGGAGCACAGATACGCAGTATTTT	CASSWTSGSTDTQYF
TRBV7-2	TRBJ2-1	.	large	TGTGCCAGCAGCCCACAAAGCTCCTACAATGAGCAGTTCTTC	CASSPQSSYNEQFF
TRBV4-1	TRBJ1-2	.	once	TGTGCCAGCAGCTTAAGAGGTGGGATGCGCTATGGCTACACCTTC	CASSLRGGMRYGYTF
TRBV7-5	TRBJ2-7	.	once	TGTGCCAGCAGCTTAGGCCTTACGGGGGTTTACGAGCAGTACTTC	CASSLGLTGVYEQYF
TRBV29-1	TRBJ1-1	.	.	TGCAGCGTTGCCCGACGGTTGAACACTGAAGCTTTCTTT	CSVARRLNTEAFF
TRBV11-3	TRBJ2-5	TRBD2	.	TGTGCCAGCAGCTTAACTAGCGGGATAGAGACCCAGTACTTC	CASSLTSGIETQYF
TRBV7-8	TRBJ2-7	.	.	TGTGCCAGCAGCTTAGGGAATAGGGGCGGCTACGAGCAGTACTTC	CASSLGNRGGYEQYF
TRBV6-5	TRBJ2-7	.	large	TGTGCCAGCAGTTACTCCCCCTACGAGCAGTACTTC	CASSYSPYEQYF
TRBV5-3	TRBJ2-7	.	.	TGTGCCAGCAGCTTACAGGGTTACGAGCAGTACTTC	CASSLQGYEQYF
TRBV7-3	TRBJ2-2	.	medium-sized	TGTGCCAGCAGCTTAATGACACCTAACACCGGGGAGCTGTTTTTT	CASSLMTPNTGELFF
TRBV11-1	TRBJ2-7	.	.	TGTGCCAGCAGGTTGGAAAACGAGCAGTACTTC	CASRLENEQYF
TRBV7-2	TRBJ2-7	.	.	TGTGCCAGCAGCTTAGGGAATAGGGGCGGCTACGAGCAGTACTTC	CASSLGNRGGYEQYF
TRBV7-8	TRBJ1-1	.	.	TGTGCCAGCAGCTCTCAGGGGATGGTAGCTTTCTTT	CASSSQGMVAFF